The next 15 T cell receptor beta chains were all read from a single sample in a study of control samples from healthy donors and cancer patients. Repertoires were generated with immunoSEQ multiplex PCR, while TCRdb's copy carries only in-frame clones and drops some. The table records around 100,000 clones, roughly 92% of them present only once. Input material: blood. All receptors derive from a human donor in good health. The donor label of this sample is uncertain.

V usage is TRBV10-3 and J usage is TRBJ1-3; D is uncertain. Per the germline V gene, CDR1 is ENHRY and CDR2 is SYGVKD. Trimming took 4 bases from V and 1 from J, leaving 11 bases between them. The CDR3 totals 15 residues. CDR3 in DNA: TGTGCCATCAGTGCATCAGACCTTTCTGGAAACACCATATATTTT. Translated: CAISASDLSGNTIYF.

The CDR3 reads CASSFDRAYTEAFF. The DNA of the CDR3 is TGTGCCAGCAGTTTCGACAGGGCTTACACTGAAGCTTTCTTT. This chain links TRBV6-5 with TRBJ1-1; 7 bases are shared with TRBD1. J lost 3 bases, V lost 4 bases, and 5 bases had no gene match. Germline V gene lookup returns CDR1 MNHEY and CDR2 SVGAGI. There are 14 residues in the CDR3.

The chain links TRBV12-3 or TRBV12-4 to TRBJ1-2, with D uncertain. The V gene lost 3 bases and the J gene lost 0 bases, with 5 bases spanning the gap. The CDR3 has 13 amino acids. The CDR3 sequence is CASSLVSNYGYTF. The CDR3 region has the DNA TGTGCCAGCAGTTTGGTATCTAACTATGGCTACACCTTC.

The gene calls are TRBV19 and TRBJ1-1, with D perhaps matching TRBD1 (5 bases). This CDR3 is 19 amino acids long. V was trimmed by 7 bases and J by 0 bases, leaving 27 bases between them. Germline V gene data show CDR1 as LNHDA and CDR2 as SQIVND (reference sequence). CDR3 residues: CASIPRGFDPFAMNTEAFF. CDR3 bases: TGTGCCAGTATCCCCCGGGGGTTTGACCCTTTCGCGATGAACACTGAAGCTTTCTTT. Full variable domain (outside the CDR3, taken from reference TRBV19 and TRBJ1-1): DGGITQSPKYLFRKEGQNVTLSCEQNLNHDAMYWYRQDPGQGLRLIYYSQIVNDFQKGDIAEGYSVSREKKESFPLTVTSAQKNPTAFYLCASIPRGFDPFAMNTEAFFGQGTRLTVV.

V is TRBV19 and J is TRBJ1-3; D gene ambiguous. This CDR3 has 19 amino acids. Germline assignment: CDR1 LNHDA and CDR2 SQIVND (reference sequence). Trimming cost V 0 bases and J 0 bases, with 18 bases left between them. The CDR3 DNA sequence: TGTGCCAGTAGTATAGACTCATCGAAGACCGGCCTCTCTGGAAACACCATATATTTT. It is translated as CASSIDSSKTGLSGNTIYF.

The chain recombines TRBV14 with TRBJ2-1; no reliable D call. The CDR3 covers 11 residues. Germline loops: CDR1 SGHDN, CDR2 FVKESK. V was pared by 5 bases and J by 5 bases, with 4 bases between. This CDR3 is CASSGNNEQFF. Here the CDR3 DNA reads TGTGCCAGCAGCGGAAACAATGAGCAGTTCTTC.

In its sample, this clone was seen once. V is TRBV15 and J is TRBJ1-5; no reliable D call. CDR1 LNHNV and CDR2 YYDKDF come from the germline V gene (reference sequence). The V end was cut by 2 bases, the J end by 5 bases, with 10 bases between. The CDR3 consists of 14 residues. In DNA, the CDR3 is TGTGCCACCAGCAGACAACAACGCGATCAGCCCCAGCATTTT. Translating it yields CATSRQQRDQPQHF.

The CDR3 bases are TGTGCCTGGAGTGCCCTAGCTTCGGGGGCTTTCTTT. Translation gives CAWSALASGAFF. This chain uses TRBV30 with TRBJ1-1; D is undetermined. Per germline, CDR1 GTSNPN and CDR2 SVGIG (reference sequence). The CDR3 is made up of 12 amino acids. Trimming left V 1 base short and J 11 bases short, with 14 bases between.

CDR3 protein: CASSMGLNGGEKLFF. The DNA for the CDR3 is TGTGCCAGTAGTATGGGCCTAAATGGAGGTGAAAAACTGTTTTTT. This chain uses TRBV19 with TRBJ1-4, with unresolved D. V was cut by 3 bases and J by 7 bases, with 15 bases left in between. Germline assignment: CDR1 LNHDA and CDR2 SQIVND (reference sequence). This CDR3 is built from 15 residues.

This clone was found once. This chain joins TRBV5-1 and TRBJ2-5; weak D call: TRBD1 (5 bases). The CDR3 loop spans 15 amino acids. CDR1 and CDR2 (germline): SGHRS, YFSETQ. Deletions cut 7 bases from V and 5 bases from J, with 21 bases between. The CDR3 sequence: CASLPGAGPGETQYF. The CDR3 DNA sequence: TGCGCCAGCCTCCCTGGGGCAGGCCCTGGGGAGACCCAGTACTTC.

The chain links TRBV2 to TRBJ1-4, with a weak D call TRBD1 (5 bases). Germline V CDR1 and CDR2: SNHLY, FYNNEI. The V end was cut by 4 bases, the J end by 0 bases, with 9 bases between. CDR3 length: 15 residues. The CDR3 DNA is TGTGCCAGCAGTGTCAGGGAGTCAACTAATGAAAAACTGTTTTTT. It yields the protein CASSVRESTNEKLFF.

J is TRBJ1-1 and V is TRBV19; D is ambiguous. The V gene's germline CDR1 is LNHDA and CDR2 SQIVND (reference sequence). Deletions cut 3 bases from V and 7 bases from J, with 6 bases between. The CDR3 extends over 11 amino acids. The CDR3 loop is CASSIEDEAFF. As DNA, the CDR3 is TGTGCCAGTAGTATCGAAGATGAAGCTTTCTTT.

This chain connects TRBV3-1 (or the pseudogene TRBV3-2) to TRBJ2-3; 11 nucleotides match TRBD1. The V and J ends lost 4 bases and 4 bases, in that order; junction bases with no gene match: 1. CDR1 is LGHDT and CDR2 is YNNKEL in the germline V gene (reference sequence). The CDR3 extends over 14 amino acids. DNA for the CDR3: TGTGCCAGCAGCCGGGACAGGGGGGCAGATACGCAGTATTTT. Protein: CASSRDRGADTQYF.

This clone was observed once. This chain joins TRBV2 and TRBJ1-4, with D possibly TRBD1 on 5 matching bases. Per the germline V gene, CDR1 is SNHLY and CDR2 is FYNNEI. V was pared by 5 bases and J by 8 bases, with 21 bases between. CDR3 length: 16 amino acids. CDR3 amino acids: CASSPRPGTGGEKLFF. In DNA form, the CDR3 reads TGTGCCAGCAGTCCCCGACCCGGGACTGGCGGAGAAAAACTGTTTTTT.

Here the CDR3 reads CASSQPPSGATYEQYF. In nucleotides, the CDR3 is TGTGCCAGCAGCCAACCTCCTAGCGGGGCTACCTACGAGCAGTACTTC. This chain joins TRBV4-2 and TRBJ2-7; TRBD2 aligns across 9 bases. The CDR3 extends over 16 amino acids. J lost 2 bases, V lost 2 bases, and 7 bases had no gene match. Germline V CDR1 and CDR2: LGHNA, YNFKEQ.